One and the same sample provided the 23 T cell receptor beta chains below, sequenced in a study of OX40 agonist ivuxolimab in advanced cancers. Libraries were prepared by immunoSEQ multiplex PCR; TCRdb keeps only in-frame clonotypes and omits some of them. This table has fewer than 100,000 clones, about 83% appearing once. The sample consisted of CD4+ or CD8+ T cells sorted from blood, taken in a trial of the OX40 agonist ivuxolimab. Every receptor here comes from an adult with an advanced solid tumor such as melanoma, head and neck, liver or kidney cancer.

The chain couples TRBV10-3 to TRBJ2-7; D is unclear. Trimming left V 3 bases short and J 6 bases short, with 6 bases between. The CDR3 totals 11 residues. The germline gives CDR1 ENHRY, CDR2 SYGVKD. The CDR3 loop reads CAISDWSEQYF. The CDR3 DNA follows: TGTGCCATCAGTGATTGGAGCGAGCAGTACTTC.

The CDR3: CASSPSWRGANYGYTF. In DNA, the CDR3 is TGTGCCAGCTCACCATCGTGGCGCGGTGCTAACTATGGCTACACCTTC. The genes are TRBV18 and TRBJ1-2; D remains unclear. The CDR3 runs 16 residues. Germline CDR1 and CDR2: KGHSH and LQKENI. Trimming pared 2 bases from V and 0 bases from J, leaving 13 bases between.

V and J are TRBV5-1 and TRBJ2-6; TRBD2 might be the D (6 bases). The V and J ends lost 7 bases and 6 bases respectively, with 14 bases between them. Per germline, CDR1 SGHRS and CDR2 YFSETQ. This CDR3 has 14 residues. CDR3 amino acids: CASGGAGEANVLTF. The CDR3 nucleotides read TGCGCCAGCGGAGGGGCAGGTGAGGCCAACGTCCTGACTTTC.

This clone was observed a handful of times. This sequence joins TRBV19 and TRBJ1-5, with D tentatively TRBD1 (5 bases). The V and J ends lost 9 bases and 7 bases respectively, with 25 bases between them. Germline-derived CDR1 and CDR2 are LNHDA and SQIVND (reference sequence). CDR3 length: 16 amino acids. The CDR3 reads CASLRGTGGSGQPQHF. DNA of the CDR3: TGTGCCAGCCTAAGGGGCACAGGAGGGAGTGGGCAGCCCCAGCATTTT.

The V call is TRBV1, the J call TRBJ1-1. TRBV1 is given as a pseudogene. The CDR3 is 14 amino acids. The CDR3 sequence is CTSTRGEMNTEAFF. Here the CDR3 DNA reads TGCACCAGCACGCGAGGGGAAATGAACACTGAAGCTTTCTTT.

The chain combines TRBV25-1 with TRBJ1-4, with a tentative D call TRBD1 (5 bases). V was shortened by 5 bases and J by 4 bases, with 14 bases between the two germline ends. The CDR3 spans 15 residues. CDR1 MGHDK and CDR2 SYGVNS come from the germline V gene. The CDR3 DNA is TGTGCCAGCAGTACCAGAAGGGACTTTAATGAAAAACTGTTTTTT. Encoded protein: CASSTRRDFNEKLFF.

This clone was recorded only once. Germline and junction disagree at one end, which may indicate a read error. CDR3 sequence (DNA): TGTGCCAGTCAACTAGTGGGGGGGCAAGGGACCCAGTACTTC. As protein: CASQLVGGQGTQYF. The genes are TRBV19 and TRBJ2-5, with a weak D call TRBD2 (7 bases). CDR3 length equals 14 residues. CDR1 and CDR2 (germline): LNHDA, SQIVND (reference sequence).

The chain combines TRBV13 with TRBJ1-1, with TRBD1 as a possible D gene (6 bases). V was cut by 2 bases and J by 5 bases, with 21 bases left in between. This CDR3 has 17 residues. Germline lookup yields CDR1 PRHDT and CDR2 FYEKMQ (reference sequence). The CDR3 nucleotides read TGTGCCAGCAGCTTATCGGTGGGGGGCGCGAGTAAAACTGAAGCTTTCTTT. Protein sequence: CASSLSVGGASKTEAFF.

The chain employs TRBV2 and TRBJ1-5; D remains ambiguous. Deletions cut 6 bases from V and 0 bases from J, with 6 bases between. CDR3 length: 13 residues. The germline V gene has CDR1 SNHLY and CDR2 FYNNEI. For the CDR3, the DNA is TGTGCCAGCAGGCCAAATAGCAATCAGCCCCAGCATTTT. Residues: CASRPNSNQPQHF.

This chain connects TRBV5-1 to TRBJ1-5, with 9 bases that match TRBD1. Trimming cost V 0 bases and J 5 bases; bases outside gene matches: 3. This CDR3 is 15 amino acids long. Germline-derived CDR1 and CDR2 are SGHRS and YFSETQ. For the CDR3, the DNA is TGCGCCAGCAGCTTGGGGGACAGGGACGATCAGCCCCAGCATTTT. It encodes CASSLGDRDDQPQHF.

The V call is TRBV5-1, the J call TRBJ2-5; D remains unclear. The CDR3 spans 13 residues. Germline CDR1 is SGHRS and CDR2 is YFSETQ. Trimming pared 4 bases from V and 2 bases from J, leaving 9 bases between. The CDR3 DNA is TGCGCCAGCAGCGCTCGCCCGCAAGAGACCCAGTACTTC. It encodes CASSARPQETQYF.

V and J are TRBV13 and TRBJ1-4, with D perhaps TRBD1 (6 bases). The CDR3 has 16 amino acids. Trimming took 5 bases from V and 6 from J, leaving 19 bases between them. Per the germline V gene, CDR1 is PRHDT and CDR2 is FYEKMQ (reference sequence). The CDR3 is CASSRVTGRGDEKLFF. In DNA, the CDR3 is TGTGCCAGCAGCCGCGTGACCGGGAGGGGGGATGAAAAACTGTTTTTT.

The chain is built from TRBV9 and TRBJ2-3; D might be TRBD2 (5 bases). Per germline, CDR1 SGDLS and CDR2 YYNGEE. The length of the CDR3 is 13 residues. Deletions cut 2 bases from V and 2 bases from J, with 6 bases between. Written as DNA, the CDR3 is TGTGCCAGCAGCGTCGGGGACACAGATACGCAGTATTTT. Its protein is CASSVGDTDTQYF.

In this sample, this clone turned up a few times. The V and J genes are TRBV2 and TRBJ2-5, with 8 bases identical to TRBD1. In germline, CDR1 is SNHLY, CDR2 FYNNEI. CDR3 length equals 14 residues. V shed 7 bases, J shed 4 bases, and the junction held 8 bases outside the gene matches. The CDR3 DNA reads TGTGCCAGCAAATATACCGACAGGGGAGAGACCCAGTACTTC. Amino acid sequence: CASKYTDRGETQYF.

This clone turned up a few times. The genes are TRBV19 and TRBJ1-2; a weak D match, TRBD1 (5 bases). From germline, CDR1 is LNHDA and CDR2 SQIVND (reference sequence). Trimming shortened V by 5 bases and J by 0 bases, and 13 bases separated the two germline ends. The CDR3 loop spans 15 amino acids. As DNA, the CDR3 is TGTGCCAGTAGTGCCCTGACAGTAGCTAACTATGGCTACACCTTC. Amino acid sequence: CASSALTVANYGYTF.

This chain links TRBV7-3 with TRBJ2-7; 9 bases match TRBD1. The CDR3 totals 13 residues. The J segment lost 6 bases and the V segment lost 5 bases, leaving 5 bases of the junction unmatched. Germline V gives CDR1 SGHTA, CDR2 FQGTGA. The CDR3 region is CASSPGQGTEQYF. Written as DNA, the CDR3 is TGTGCCAGCAGCCCGGGACAGGGCACCGAGCAGTACTTC.

The chain links TRBV7-9 to TRBJ2-7; 7 nucleotides line up with TRBD1. This CDR3 is 12 amino acids long. V lost 5 bases and J lost 3; bases outside the gene matches: 1. Germline V lookup: CDR1 SEHNR, CDR2 FQNEAQ (reference sequence). The CDR3 here is CASSRQGYEQYF. The CDR3 DNA reads as TGTGCCAGCAGCAGACAGGGCTACGAGCAGTACTTC.

The CDR3 loop is CASSPNNYGYTF. CDR3 DNA sequence: TGTGCCAGCAGCCCAAATAACTATGGCTACACCTTC. The V call is TRBV6-5, the J call TRBJ1-2, with D uncertain. Germline V gene data show CDR1 as MNHEY and CDR2 as SVGAGI. The CDR3 contains 12 residues. Between the trimmed V and J ends, which lost 6 bases and 1 base, there was a span of 6 bases.

The V gene is TRBV6-1, the J gene TRBJ1-4, with 7 bases matching TRBD1. Germline trimming cut 3 bases from V and 15 bases from J; bases unmatched to any gene: 10. Germline CDR1 reads MNHNS; CDR2 reads SASEGT. CDR3 length equals 13 residues. In nucleotides, the CDR3 is TGTGCCAGCAGTGAGTCCTGGGACAGAGAGATGTTTTTT. Encoded protein: CASSESWDREMFF.

There are a few counts of this clone. The J gene is TRBJ2-6, the V gene TRBV5-4; D unresolved. The CDR3 covers 18 residues. V shed 2 bases and J shed 1 base, with 16 bases lying between them. CDR1 is SGHNT and CDR2 is YYREEE in the germline V gene (reference sequence). CDR3: CASSLISVVRSGANVLTF. As DNA, the CDR3 is TGTGCCAGCAGCTTAATAAGCGTGGTTAGATCTGGGGCCAACGTCCTGACTTTC.

The chain links TRBV6-5 to TRBJ1-1; D is unclear. Looked up from germline, CDR1 is MNHEY and CDR2 is SVGAGI. This CDR3 contains 11 residues. V lost 6 bases and J lost 7, with 9 bases in between. CDR3 sequence: CASRDLGEAFF. The CDR3 DNA follows: TGTGCCAGCAGAGACCTGGGTGAAGCTTTCTTT.

The chain employs TRBV14 and TRBJ2-2, with D tentatively TRBD1 (5 bases). This CDR3 is built from 16 residues. V lost 2 bases, J lost 7 bases, and 17 bases lay in between. Germline-derived CDR1 and CDR2 are SGHDN and FVKESK. The CDR3 bases are TGTGCCAGCAGCCAACTCCGACCGACAGAGAACGGGGAGCTGTTTTTT. Translation: CASSQLRPTENGELFF.

The gene calls are TRBV7-2 and TRBJ2-6, with D hard to call. Trimming took 5 bases from V and 1 from J, leaving 9 bases between them. This CDR3 is built from 15 residues. Germline assignment: CDR1 SGHTA and CDR2 FQGNSA. CDR3 protein: CASSPRLSGANVLTF. CDR3 DNA sequence: TGTGCCAGCAGCCCTCGGTTGTCTGGGGCCAACGTCCTGACTTTC.